This is a list of T cell receptor beta chains from one sample in a study of blood T cell repertoires in COVID-19. Some clones are missing from TCRdb's copy, which holds only in-frame ones; the method was immunoSEQ multiplex PCR. Of around 220,000 clones listed, around 80% are singletons. Source material: peripheral blood. The receptor source for this set is a woman aged 80 or over with COVID-19, enrolled during active disease. The CDR3 runs from the conserved cysteine through the conserved F or W. D genes are given only for firm matches.

J | D | V | CDR3 | DNA
TRBJ2-3 | TRBD2 | TRBV9 | CASSAQGLAGGDTQYF | TGTGCCAGCAGCGCCCAGGGACTAGCGGGGGGAGATACGCAGTATTTT
TRBJ1-2 | . | TRBV5-6 | CASNERTIAQSSYGYTF | TGTGCCAGCAACGAAAGGACAATAGCCCAGTCCTCGTATGGCTACACCTTC
TRBJ2-7 | . | TRBV7-9 | CASSLGGAAYEQYF | TGTGCCAGCAGCTTAGGTGGGGCAGCCTACGAGCAGTACTTC
TRBJ2-5 | . | TRBV5-4 | CASAINQGETQYF | TGTGCCAGCGCGATTAATCAGGGCGAGACCCAGTACTTC
TRBJ2-1 | TRBD2 | TRBV11-3 | CASSTPIAGGRNEQFF | TGTGCCAGCAGCACCCCAATAGCGGGGGGGCGGAATGAGCAGTTCTTC
TRBJ2-2 | . | TRBV9 | CASSRYTGELFF | TGTGCCAGCAGTCGTTACACCGGGGAGCTGTTTTTT
TRBJ2-7 | TRBD2 | TRBV3-1/TRBV3-2 | CASSQAGGIYEQYF | TGTGCCAGCAGCCAAGCGGGGGGGATTTACGAGCAGTACTTC
TRBJ1-2 | . | TRBV20-1 | CSARVSYGYTF | TGCAGTGCTAGAGTCTCCTATGGCTACACCTTC
TRBJ2-5 | . | TRBV5-1 | CASRMEGETQYF | TGCGCCAGCCGGATGGAGGGGGAGACCCAGTACTTC
TRBJ2-1 | TRBD2 | TRBV5-6 | CASSLGLAGDNEQFF | TGTGCCAGCAGCTTGGGACTAGCGGGAGACAATGAGCAGTTCTTC
TRBJ1-2 | . | TRBV29-1 | CSVEDRGHRTPTYGYTF | TGCAGCGTTGAAGATCGGGGACATCGGACCCCCACCTATGGCTACACCTTC
TRBJ2-5 | . | TRBV28 | CASSFTGVETQYF | TGTGCCAGCAGTTTTACAGGTGTGGAGACCCAGTACTTC
TRBJ2-3 | TRBD2 | TRBV27 | CASSLRLAVSDTQYF | TGTGCCAGCAGTTTAAGACTAGCGGTGTCAGATACGCAGTATTTT
TRBJ2-5 | TRBD2 | TRBV7-3 | CASSRSGGQETQYF | TGTGCCAGCAGCCGTAGCGGGGGACAAGAGACCCAGTACTTC
TRBJ2-3 | TRBD2 | TRBV9 | CASSAGLAESTDTQYF | TGTGCCAGCAGCGCCGGACTAGCGGAAAGCACAGATACGCAGTATTTT
TRBJ2-1 | TRBD2 | TRBV7-3 | CASSQTSGIYNEQFF | TGTGCCAGCAGCCAGACTAGCGGAATCTACAATGAGCAGTTCTTC
TRBJ1-4 | . | TRBV5-1 | CASSLEGTTTGEKLFF | TGCGCCAGCAGCTTGGAGGGCACCACGACAGGTGAAAAACTGTTTTTT